The rows below give T cell receptor beta chains drawn from one sample of a study of cytomegalovirus exposure and HLA in healthy donors. Profiled with immunoSEQ multiplex PCR; TCRdb holds only in-frame clones, not every one. The sample consists of approximately 110,000 clones, approximately 80% of them appearing once. Sequencing used PBMCs. These receptors were collected from a woman between 40 and 55 years old in good health and CMV-seropositive. The CDR3 runs from the conserved cysteine through the conserved F or W. A D gene is named only where the DNA matches it firmly. A clone size is listed for some rows: how often the clone was seen (once, few, many), or a class if it is expanded.

size,J,D,V,CDR3,DNA
few,TRBJ2-1,NA,TRBV30,CAWRPYVVNEQFF,TGTGCCTGGAGGCCCTATGTGGTCAATGAGCAGTTCTTC
NA,TRBJ2-7,TRBD1,TRBV11-3,CASSRGDRDSYEQYF,TGTGCCAGCAGCCGTGGGGACAGGGACTCCTACGAGCAGTACTTC
NA,TRBJ1-4,NA,TRBV5-1,CASSRLDRTNEKLFF,TGCGCCAGCAGCCGGTTGGACAGAACTAATGAAAAACTGTTTTTT
once,TRBJ1-2,NA,TRBV5-6,CASSSQFYDTVGYGYTF,TGTGCCAGCAGCTCACAGTTTTACGACACAGTCGGCTATGGCTACACCTTC
NA,TRBJ2-7,TRBD1,TRBV18,CASSRDRAYEQYF,TGTGCCAGCTCCCGGGACAGGGCCTACGAGCAGTACTTC
NA,TRBJ2-2,TRBD1,TRBV29-1,CSVETPTGAITGELFF,TGCAGCGTTGAAACTCCGACAGGGGCGATCACCGGGGAGCTGTTTTTT
NA,TRBJ2-3,TRBD1,TRBV6-4,CASSDSLLRDRGRPARSTDTQYF,TGTGCCAGCAGTGACTCCCTACTTCGGGACAGGGGGCGACCCGCCCGTAGCACAGATACGCAGTATTTT
NA,TRBJ2-4,NA,TRBV19,CASSNEELLHAKNIQYF,TGTGCCAGTAGTAATGAGGAACTCCTCCATGCCAAAAACATTCAGTACTTC
NA,TRBJ2-5,TRBD1,TRBV11-2,CASSSGQGHGETQYF,TGTGCCAGCAGCTCGGGACAGGGTCATGGGGAGACCCAGTACTTC
once,TRBJ1-2,NA,TRBV7-9,CASSLGAVGYGYTF,TGTGCCAGCAGCTTAGGGGCCGTAGGCTATGGCTACACCTTC
NA,TRBJ2-5,TRBD1,TRBV7-6,CASSPGQGETQYF,TGTGCCAGCAGCCCAGGACAGGGGGAGACCCAGTACTTC
NA,TRBJ2-7,NA,TRBV21-1,CASRVFLEGDEQYF,TGTGCCAGCAGAGTTTTCTTAGAGGGAGACGAGCAGTACTTC
NA,TRBJ2-7,NA,TRBV29-1,CSVETGSSYEQYF,TGCAGCGTTGAAACAGGGAGCTCCTACGAGCAGTACTTC
NA,TRBJ2-2,TRBD2,TRBV19,CASSITSGREYTGELFF,TGTGCCAGTAGTATTACTAGCGGGAGAGAATACACCGGGGAGCTGTTTTTT
few,TRBJ1-4,TRBD1,TRBV10-2,CASSAGQINEKLFF,TGCGCCAGCAGCGCGGGACAGATTAATGAAAAACTGTTTTTT
NA,TRBJ2-1,TRBD2,TRBV6-1,CASNPGRVYNEQFF,TGTGCCAGCAACCCAGGGAGGGTGTACAATGAGCAGTTCTTC
NA,TRBJ2-5,TRBD1,TRBV18,CASSQQGLQETQYF,TGTGCCAGCTCCCAACAGGGGCTACAAGAGACCCAGTACTTC
NA,TRBJ2-1,NA,TRBV30,CAWSLKERGGQFF,TGTGCCTGGAGTCTAAAAGAGAGGGGAGGTCAGTTCTTC
NA,TRBJ2-1,NA,TRBV7-9,CASSPPFRVGNEQFF,TGTGCCAGCAGCCCACCCTTCAGGGTTGGCAATGAGCAGTTCTTC
few,TRBJ2-7,TRBD2,TRBV4-2,CASSLTGLAVRGKRDDYEQYF,TGTGCCAGCAGCCTAACGGGACTAGCGGTAAGGGGCAAAAGGGACGACTACGAGCAGTACTTC
once,TRBJ2-5,NA,TRBV19,CASSIEWSETQYF,TGTGCCAGTAGTATAGAGTGGAGCGAGACCCAGTACTTC
NA,TRBJ2-7,TRBD1,TRBV27,CASSSDTGQPEQYF,TGTGCCAGCAGTTCAGACACGGGACAGCCCGAGCAGTACTTC
NA,TRBJ2-1,TRBD1,TRBV25-1,CASAGQGAYNEQFF,TGTGCCAGCGCTGGACAGGGGGCCTACAATGAGCAGTTCTTC
many,TRBJ1-2,TRBD1,TRBV28,CASSSGTGISGYGYTF,TGTGCCAGCAGTTCCGGGACAGGGATTTCGGGCTATGGCTACACCTTC
NA,TRBJ1-4,NA,TRBV5-4,CASSPEGLSNRRGEKLFF,TGTGCCAGCAGCCCGGAAGGTTTGAGTAACAGGAGAGGTGAAAAACTGTTTTTT
few,TRBJ1-5,NA,TRBV10-3,CATTSAEGNQPQHF,TGTGCCACCACATCGGCAGAGGGCAATCAGCCCCAGCATTTT
NA,TRBJ1-1,NA,TRBV11-2,CASSWGVNTEAFF,TGTGCCAGCAGCTGGGGGGTAAACACTGAAGCTTTCTTT
NA,TRBJ2-5,NA,TRBV5-1,CASSLKGETQYF,TGCGCCAGCAGCTTGAAGGGGGAGACCCAGTACTTC
NA,TRBJ2-5,TRBD1,TRBV11-2,CASSLKQGSETQYF,TGTGCCAGCAGCTTAAAACAGGGGAGCGAGACCCAGTACTTC
NA,TRBJ1-1,NA,TRBV18,CASSPAENTEAFF,TGTGCCAGCTCCCCAGCGGAGAACACTGAAGCTTTCTTT
NA,TRBJ2-5,NA,TRBV2,CASSETGRSGETQYF,TGTGCCAGCAGTGAGACGGGGAGGTCCGGGGAGACCCAGTACTTC
NA,TRBJ2-1,NA,TRBV11-2,CASSQDQGNEQFF,TGTGCCAGCAGCCAAGACCAGGGTAATGAGCAGTTCTTC
once,TRBJ1-2,TRBD1,TRBV5-1,CASSYDRGGLGYTF,TGCGCCAGCAGCTACGACAGGGGCGGTCTTGGCTACACCTTC
few,TRBJ1-2,TRBD1,TRBV10-2,CASSERTGTVYGYTF,TGCGCCAGCAGTGAGCGGACAGGGACAGTATATGGCTACACCTTC
NA,TRBJ2-3,TRBD2,TRBV7-3,CASRKTSGLTDTQYF,TGTGCCAGCAGAAAAACTAGCGGACTCACAGATACGCAGTATTTT
NA,TRBJ1-2,TRBD1,TRBV19,CASSPDRAGYGYTF,TGTGCCAGTAGTCCGGACAGGGCGGGGTATGGCTACACCTTC
NA,TRBJ1-2,NA,TRBV6-5,CASSTQGWGGYTF,TGTGCCAGCAGTACTCAGGGGTGGGGTGGCTACACCTTC
NA,TRBJ2-3,TRBD2,TRBV7-9,CASSFGASGPTDTQYF,TGTGCCAGCAGCTTTGGGGCTAGCGGACCCACAGATACGCAGTATTTT
few,TRBJ1-3,TRBD1,TRBV19,CASSTLRQGNGNTIYF,TGTGCCAGTAGTACCCTAAGACAGGGTAATGGAAACACCATATATTTT